This T cell receptor (beta chain) was captured in a study of Tregs in tolerant kidney transplant recipients. In regard to this clone: The antigen remains unidentified.

Broader study findings: Nucleotide sequences could not be compared across some patients' samples due to primer changes.

The CDR3 length is 16 residues. J was trimmed by 2 bases and V by 3 bases; bases with no gene match: 9. Germline V lookup: CDR1 SGHAT, CDR2 FQDESV (reference sequence). Sequenced by immunoSEQ multiplex PCR; TCRdb stores in-frame clones only, minus some. The sample includes tens of thousands of clones, approximately 93% of them seen just once. Related graft donors supplied nonmyeloablative bone marrow transplants, and mixed chimerism was transient. The TCR was taken from a human patient who received a combined kidney and bone marrow transplant. The graft donor may be the source of some T cells. This specimen was CD4+ T cells from blood (PBMCs), taken 12 months after the transplant. The gene calls are TRBV11-1 and TRBJ2-7, with 8 nucleotides matching TRBD1. CDR3 amino acids: CASSLTGDAGTYEQYF. In DNA form, the CDR3 reads TGTGCCAGCAGCTTGACAGGGGACGCAGGAACCTACGAGCAGTACTTC.